The present T cell receptor beta chain was sequenced within a study of T-cell reconstitution after alpha-beta-depleted transplantation in children. Preparing the TCRbeta library involved the use of unique molecular identifiers. MiXCR was run by TCRdb on the PCR reads, yielding one entry per CDR3 protein. The table has approximately 250,000 distinct CDR3 sequences, about 25% seen once. Study-wide findings and caveats: T cells produced anew were the main source of T-cell counts and diversity one year after transplant.

This clonotype appeared many times. No antigen is known for it. The CDR3 runs 13 residues. Germline lookup yields CDR1 SQVTM and CDR2 ANQGSEA. Deletions cut 7 bases from V and 4 bases from J, with 15 bases between. Material: PBMCs, obtained before TCRalphabeta/CD19-depleted stem cell transplant. V usage is TRBV29-1 and J usage is TRBJ2-3; possible D gene TRBD2, 5 bases. The sequence derives from a girl aged 2-10 years with Fanconi anemia, due to receive a stem cell transplant. The CDR3 is CSGGFNDADTQYF. As DNA, the CDR3 is TGCAGCGGAGGGTTTAACGACGCAGATACGCAGTATTTT.